The next 24 T cell receptor beta chains were all read from a single sample in a study of patients and donors after allogeneic stem cell transplantation (TCRdb year 2020). Library generation was performed with RT-PCR. The sequencing machine was a NextSeq 550. The raw public data were reprocessed by TCRdb itself: fastp quality trimming at Q25, MiXCR clonotype calling, in-frame beta chains only. CDR3 protein sequences are deduplicated, and each keeps its most common genes and DNA. Present in this sample are roughly 140,000 distinct CDR3 sequences, over 35% of which were seen just once. About 50% of the sample is taken by the ten largest. Sequencing was done on a sample of blood, either unsorted or a sorted T cell fraction (not recorded which). The receptors here all came from a human donor who was either an allogeneic HSCT recipient or a stem cell or donor lymphocyte infusion donor (not recorded which). It is not recorded whose cells these are; they may come from a transplant donor.

The chain couples TRBV28 to TRBJ2-4, with a tentative D call TRBD1 (6 bases). Trimming left V 2 bases short and J 3 bases short, with 14 bases between. Germline assignment: CDR1 MDHEN and CDR2 SYDVKM. This CDR3 comprises 16 residues. The CDR3 loop is CASSLKVGASKNIQYF. The CDR3 nucleotides read TGTGCCAGCAGTTTAAAGGTGGGGGCGAGCAAAAACATTCAGTACTTC.

The chain recombines TRBV29-1 with TRBJ1-2, with a possible D match to TRBD1 (5 bases). Germline CDR1 is SQVTM and CDR2 is ANQGSEA. Trimming cost V 5 bases and J 4 bases, with 8 bases left between them. The CDR3 spans 11 residues. CDR3 in amino acids: CSVRGIYGYTF. In DNA, the CDR3 is TGCAGCGTTCGGGGCATCTATGGCTACACCTTC.

This chain connects TRBV7-9 to TRBJ2-3; D uncertain. Germline CDR1 is SEHNR and CDR2 is FQNEAQ (reference sequence). Trimming cost V 4 bases and J 6 bases, with 11 bases left between them. The CDR3 extends over 13 amino acids. The CDR3 DNA reads as TGTGCCAGCAGCTCCTCGATGGAGGATACGCAGTATTTT. Translated: CASSSSMEDTQYF. Looking up the rest from reference TRBV7-9 and TRBJ2-3 gives the full variable domain: DTGVSQNPRHKITKRGQNVTFRCDPISEHNRLYWYRQTLGQGPEFLTYFQNEAQLEKSRLLSDRFSAERPKGSFSTLEIQRTEQGDSAMYLCASSSSMEDTQYFGPGTRLTVL.

V is TRBV29-1 and J is TRBJ1-1, with D possibly TRBD1 on 6 matching bases. The germline V and J ends were trimmed by 4 bases and 7 bases, with 13 bases remaining between them. The CDR3 spans 12 residues. Germline lookup yields CDR1 SQVTM and CDR2 ANQGSEA. Here the CDR3 DNA reads TGCAGCGTTGGGAGGCAGGGACATGAAGCTTTCTTT. Amino acid sequence: CSVGRQGHEAFF.

This clonotype was observed a few times. The CDR3 is CASSLKSGGLIEAFF. Here the CDR3 DNA reads TGTGCCAGCAGTTTAAAGTCGGGGGGCTTAATTGAAGCTTTCTTT. This chain joins TRBV12-3 or TRBV12-4 and TRBJ1-1, with D tentatively TRBD1 (6 bases). The CDR3 covers 15 residues. Trimming stripped 2 bases from V and 7 bases from J, with 17 bases between.

The table lists this clonotype with a few counts. The chain recombines TRBV9 with TRBJ2-1; D is unresolved. The CDR3 has 16 amino acids. The V end was cut by 1 base, the J end by 0 bases, with 11 bases between. CDR1 and CDR2 (germline): SGDLS, YYNGEE. DNA of the CDR3: TGTGCCAGCAGCGTATTAGGCAGCGCCTCCTACAATGAGCAGTTCTTC. This gives the protein CASSVLGSASYNEQFF.

This clonotype was found a few times. J is TRBJ1-5 and V is TRBV20-1; D is undetermined. This CDR3 has 14 residues. Trimming left V 3 bases short and J 0 bases short, with 9 bases between. Looked up from germline, CDR1 is DFQATT and CDR2 is SNEGSKA (reference sequence). CDR3 sequence: CSASRAYSNQPQHF. CDR3 DNA sequence: TGCAGTGCTAGTAGAGCTTATAGCAATCAGCCCCAGCATTTT.

This clonotype was seen a handful of times. The chain combines TRBV12-3 or TRBV12-4 with TRBJ2-3; D remains unclear. CDR3 length: 12 amino acids. The V end lost 5 bases, the J end lost 2 bases, and 5 bases lay between the germline ends. The CDR3: CASSPTTDTQYF. The CDR3 DNA reads as TGTGCCAGCAGTCCAACCACAGATACGCAGTATTTT.

This clonotype has a handful of counts. The rearrangement links TRBV20-1 to TRBJ1-2; 8 bases match TRBD1. V shed 6 bases and J 12 bases; nucleotides not matched to a gene: 3. This CDR3 has 9 amino acids. The germline V gene encodes CDR1 DFQATT and CDR2 SNEGSKA (reference sequence). The CDR3 region is CSAQGADTF. In nucleotides, the CDR3 is TGCAGTGCCCAGGGGGCAGACACCTTC.

The chain joins TRBV28 to TRBJ2-1; 9 nucleotides align to TRBD1. Germline CDR1 and CDR2: MDHEN and SYDVKM. V lost 8 bases, J lost 7 bases, and 9 bases stayed unmatched. There are 14 residues in the CDR3. CDR3 loop: CASGGDRETNEQFF. CDR3 bases: TGTGCCAGCGGGGGGGACAGGGAAACGAATGAGCAGTTCTTC. The entire variable domain, with the rest obtained from reference TRBV28 and TRBJ2-1, is as follows: DVKVTQSSRYLVKRTGEKVFLECVQDMDHENMFWYRQDPGLGLRLIYFSYDVKMKEKGDIPEGYSVSREKKERFSLILESASTNQTSMYLCASGGDRETNEQFFGPGTRLTVL.

V usage is TRBV12-3 or TRBV12-4 and J usage is TRBJ1-5; D not resolved. The CDR3 covers 13 residues. The V end was cut by 3 bases, the J end by 8 bases, with 11 bases between. CDR3 region: CASSFSGREPQHF. The CDR3 coding sequence is TGTGCCAGCAGTTTCAGTGGTCGGGAGCCCCAGCATTTT.

This clonotype was detected only a few times. The gene calls are TRBV28 and TRBJ1-5; a possible D gene is TRBD1 (6 bases). Trimming removed 0 bases at V and 2 bases at J, with 14 bases between. This CDR3 is 17 amino acids long. Germline CDR1 reads MDHEN; CDR2 reads SYDVKM. The CDR3 reads CASSLWVGGGGNQPQHF. The CDR3 DNA reads TGTGCCAGCAGTTTATGGGTAGGGGGAGGCGGCAATCAGCCCCAGCATTTT.

The CDR3, as DNA: TGCAGCGTTGACACAGATACGCAGTATTTT. This sequence encodes CSVDTDTQYF. This chain uses TRBV29-1 with TRBJ2-3, with D unclear. Germline lookup yields CDR1 SQVTM and CDR2 ANQGSEA. The CDR3 covers 10 residues. Trimming took off 3 bases at V and 2 bases at J, with 0 bases between the two ends.

This clonotype was found a few times. The chain combines TRBV7-9 with TRBJ1-1; D not resolved. Germline V gives CDR1 SEHNR, CDR2 FQNEAQ (reference sequence). Trimming left V 5 bases short and J 7 bases short, with 11 bases between. The CDR3 has 12 residues. The CDR3, as DNA: TGTGCCAGCAGCCTTCTGTCGGTTGAAGCTTTCTTT. Amino acids: CASSLLSVEAFF.

This rearrangement joins TRBV9 to TRBJ1-5; D gene ambiguous. The germline gives CDR1 SGDLS, CDR2 YYNGEE. The CDR3 consists of 14 residues. Trimming pared 2 bases from V and 0 bases from J, leaving 6 bases between. The CDR3 reads CASSVGNSNQPQHF. For the CDR3, the DNA is TGTGCCAGCAGCGTGGGAAATAGCAATCAGCCCCAGCATTTT.

The chain joins TRBV7-2 to TRBJ2-1; D is uncertain. V dropped 2 bases and J dropped 4 bases, with 15 bases sitting between them. This CDR3 is built from 16 residues. In germline, CDR1 is SGHTA, CDR2 FQGNSA. As DNA, the CDR3 is TGTGCCAGCAGCTTACCACCCGCCGGGCTTTACAATGAGCAGTTCTTC. Protein: CASSLPPAGLYNEQFF.

The chain recombines TRBV28 with TRBJ2-3; no firm D call. V lost 6 bases and J lost 2, with 9 bases in between. This CDR3 has 13 residues. CDR1 is MDHEN, CDR2 SYDVKM, per germline. As DNA, the CDR3 is TGTGCCAGCAGGTGGGAACTCACAGATACGCAGTATTTT. Translation: CASRWELTDTQYF.

The rearrangement links TRBV5-6 to TRBJ2-3; the match to TRBD2 covers 9 bases. Germline trimming cut 5 bases from V and 5 bases from J; bases unmatched to any gene: 6. There are 14 residues in the CDR3. Germline V gene sequence: CDR1 SGHDT, CDR2 YYEEEE. In nucleotides, the CDR3 is TGTGCCAGCAGGCCGGGACTAGCAGGAGATACGCAGTATTTT. Encoded protein: CASRPGLAGDTQYF.

This clonotype was counted once. The chain joins TRBV7-9 to TRBJ2-1, with D tentatively TRBD1 or TRBD2 (5 bases each). The CDR3 is 14 amino acids. V lost 1 base, J lost 10 bases, and 14 bases lay in between. CDR1 and CDR2 (germline): SEHNR, FQNEAQ (reference sequence). The CDR3, as DNA: TGTGCCAGCAGCTTAGTGGGGCTAGCTAACGAGCAGTTCTTC. Encoded protein: CASSLVGLANEQFF. The entire variable domain, with the rest obtained from reference TRBV7-9 and TRBJ2-1, is as follows: DTGVSQNPRHKITKRGQNVTFRCDPISEHNRLYWYRQTLGQGPEFLTYFQNEAQLEKSRLLSDRFSAERPKGSFSTLEIQRTEQGDSAMYLCASSLVGLANEQFFGPGTRLTVL.

CDR3 nucleotide sequence: TGCGCCAGCAGCCAAGCGGGTCGGGCTCCCGGTAGCAATCAGCCCCAGCATTTT. This gives the protein CASSQAGRAPGSNQPQHF. The chain carries TRBV4-3 and TRBJ1-5; D gene ambiguous. V was shortened by 1 base and J by 0 bases, with 16 bases between the two germline ends. Germline CDR1 LGHNA, CDR2 YSLEER. The CDR3 runs 18 residues.

This clonotype has a count of ten or more. V gene TRBV5-1 combines with J gene TRBJ2-1; 9 bases are shared with TRBD1. In germline, CDR1 is SGHRS, CDR2 YFSETQ. The J segment lost 9 bases and the V segment lost 1 base, leaving 8 bases of the junction unmatched. The CDR3 extends over 15 amino acids. CDR3 in amino acids: CASSLLGQGSGEQFF. CDR3 coding DNA: TGCGCCAGCAGCTTGCTGGGACAGGGATCGGGTGAGCAGTTCTTC.

The V call is TRBV20-1, the J call TRBJ2-1; 9 positions agree with TRBD2. The CDR3 covers 15 residues. With 0 bases clipped from V and 9 bases from J, the junction kept 9 bases outside the gene matches. Germline V gene lookup returns CDR1 DFQATT and CDR2 SNEGSKA (reference sequence). The CDR3 sequence: CSARDIGGGASEQFF. The CDR3 nucleotides are TGCAGTGCTAGAGATATTGGCGGGGGGGCAAGTGAGCAGTTCTTC.

The chain couples TRBV7-2 to TRBJ1-1; possible D gene TRBD1, 5 bases. The CDR3 has 15 amino acids. Per germline, CDR1 SGHTA and CDR2 FQGNSA. The germline V and J ends were trimmed by 1 base and 5 bases, with 14 bases remaining between them. Here the CDR3 DNA reads TGTGCCAGCAGCTTAGTTTTTAGCAGGGAGACTGAAGCTTTCTTT. Residues: CASSLVFSRETEAFF.

This clonotype was seen a handful of times. This chain uses TRBV6-6 with TRBJ2-7; D gene ambiguous. This CDR3 comprises 17 residues. V was cut by 0 bases and J by 1 base, with 16 bases left in between. Germline V gene sequence: CDR1 MNHNY, CDR2 SVGAGI (reference sequence). The CDR3: CASSYSVARTASYEQYF. The CDR3 DNA reads as TGTGCCAGCAGTTACTCAGTTGCCCGGACGGCGTCCTACGAGCAGTACTTC.